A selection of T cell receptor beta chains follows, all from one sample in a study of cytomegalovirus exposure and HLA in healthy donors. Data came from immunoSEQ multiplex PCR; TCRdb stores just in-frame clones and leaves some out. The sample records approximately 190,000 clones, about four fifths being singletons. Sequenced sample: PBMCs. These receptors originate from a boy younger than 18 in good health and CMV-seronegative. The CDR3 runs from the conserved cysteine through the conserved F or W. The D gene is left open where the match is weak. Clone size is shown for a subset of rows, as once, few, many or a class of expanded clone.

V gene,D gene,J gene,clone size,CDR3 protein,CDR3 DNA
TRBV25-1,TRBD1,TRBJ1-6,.,CASSPGTANSPLHF,TGTGCCAGCAGTCCCGGGACAGCCAACTCACCCCTCCACTTT
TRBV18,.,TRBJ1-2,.,CASSPTAYGYTF,TGTGCCAGCTCACCAACAGCCTATGGCTACACCTTC
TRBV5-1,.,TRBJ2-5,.,CASSLALQGWRETQYF,TGCGCCAGCAGCTTGGCCTTGCAGGGTTGGCGAGAGACCCAGTACTTC
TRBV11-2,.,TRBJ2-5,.,CASRAYRDGEETQYF,TGTGCCAGCAGAGCGTACAGGGATGGGGAAGAGACCCAGTACTTC
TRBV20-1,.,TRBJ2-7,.,CSAPTGYEQYF,TGCAGTGCTCCCACAGGGTACGAGCAGTACTTC
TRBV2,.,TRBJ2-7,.,CASSESPVTYEQYF,TGTGCCAGCAGTGAAAGTCCAGTTACCTACGAGCAGTACTTC
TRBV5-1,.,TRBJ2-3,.,CASSLLVSTDTQYF,TGCGCCAGCAGCTTACTAGTGAGCACAGATACGCAGTATTTT
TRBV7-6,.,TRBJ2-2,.,CASSLAASATGELFF,TGTGCCAGCAGCTTAGCAGCTAGTGCTACCGGGGAGCTGTTTTTT
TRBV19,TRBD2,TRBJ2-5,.,CASSVGRLAGGVETQYF,TGTGCCAGTAGTGTGGGTAGACTAGCGGGAGGGGTGGAGACCCAGTACTTC
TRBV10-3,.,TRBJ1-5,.,CAISEGTTGRNQPQHF,TGTGCCATCAGTGAGGGGACAACAGGGAGAAATCAGCCCCAGCATTTT
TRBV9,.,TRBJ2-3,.,CASSVGGNSADTQYF,TGTGCCAGCAGCGTAGGGGGCAACAGCGCAGATACGCAGTATTTT
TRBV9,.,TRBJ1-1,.,CASSPQGGGLTEAFF,TGTGCCAGCAGCCCCCAGGGAGGGGGTCTTACTGAAGCTTTCTTT
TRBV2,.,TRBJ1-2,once,CATGDGSNYGYTF,TGTGCCACAGGGGACGGTTCCAACTATGGCTACACCTTC
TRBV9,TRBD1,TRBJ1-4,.,CANSVDPGQNYEKLFF,TGTGCCAACAGCGTAGACCCGGGACAGAACTATGAAAAACTGTTTTTT
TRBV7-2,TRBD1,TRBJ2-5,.,CASSPTGPQETQYF,TGTGCCAGCAGTCCGACAGGGCCCCAAGAGACCCAGTACTTC
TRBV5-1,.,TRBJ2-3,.,CASSLAVDTQYF,TGCGCCAGCAGCTTGGCAGTAGATACGCAGTATTTT
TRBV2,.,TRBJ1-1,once,CASSLEGMNTEAFF,TGTGCCAGCTCGCTAGAGGGCATGAACACTGAAGCTTTCTTT
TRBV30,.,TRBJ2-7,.,CACIPPGLLYEQYF,TGTGCCTGCATACCCCCGGGTCTGTTATACGAGCAGTACTTC
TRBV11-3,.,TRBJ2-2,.,CASSLEGRSGELFF,TGTGCCAGCAGCTTGGAGGGGCGTAGCGGGGAGCTGTTTTTT
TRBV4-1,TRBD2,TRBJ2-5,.,CASSQVFSGSPQETQYF,TGCGCCAGCAGCCAAGTCTTTAGCGGGAGTCCCCAAGAGACCCAGTACTTC
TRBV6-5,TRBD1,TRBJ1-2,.,CASSPLGQGVYGYTF,TGTGCCAGCAGTCCTCTAGGACAGGGCGTCTATGGCTACACCTTC
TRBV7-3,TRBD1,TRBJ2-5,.,CASSPSGTGGYETQYF,TGTGCCAGCAGCCCGTCCGGGACAGGGGGCTATGAGACCCAGTACTTC
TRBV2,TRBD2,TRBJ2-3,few,CATLGRREMTDTQYF,TGTGCCACCTTAGGACGGCGGGAGATGACAGATACGCAGTATTTT
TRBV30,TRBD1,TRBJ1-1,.,CAWDRGDPEAFF,TGTGCCTGGGACAGGGGAGACCCTGAAGCTTTCTTT
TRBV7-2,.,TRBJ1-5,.,CASSLWDNNQPQHF,TGTGCCAGCAGCTTGTGGGACAACAATCAGCCCCAGCATTTT
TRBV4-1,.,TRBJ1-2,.,CASSPQGFYGYTF,TGCGCCAGCAGCCCACAGGGATTCTATGGCTACACCTTC
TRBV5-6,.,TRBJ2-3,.,CASSLGDYRTDTQYF,TGTGCCAGCAGCTTAGGCGACTATCGCACAGATACGCAGTATTTT
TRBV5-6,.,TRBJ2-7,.,CASSPWAGDEQYF,TGTGCCAGCAGCCCTTGGGCAGGGGACGAGCAGTACTTC
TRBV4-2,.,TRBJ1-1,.,CASSPVVGVSRTEAFF,TGTGCCAGCAGCCCTGTGGTTGGTGTCTCTCGGACTGAAGCTTTCTTT
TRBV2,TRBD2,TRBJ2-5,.,CASTGGLAGAYQETQYF,TGTGCCAGCACCGGAGGACTAGCGGGGGCGTACCAAGAGACCCAGTACTTC